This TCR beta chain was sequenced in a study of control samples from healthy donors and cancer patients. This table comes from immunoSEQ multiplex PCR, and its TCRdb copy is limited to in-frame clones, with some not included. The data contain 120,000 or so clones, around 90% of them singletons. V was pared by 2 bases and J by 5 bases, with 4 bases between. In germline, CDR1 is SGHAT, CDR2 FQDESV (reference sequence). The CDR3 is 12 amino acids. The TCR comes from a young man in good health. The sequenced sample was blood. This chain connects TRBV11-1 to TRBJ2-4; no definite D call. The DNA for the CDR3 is TGTGCCAGCAGCTTATCGGAAAACATTCAGTACTTC. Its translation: CASSLSENIQYF.